The source of this TCR beta chain is a study of blood T cell repertoires in COVID-19. TCRdb keeps only in-frame clones here, not all; method: immunoSEQ multiplex PCR. Here the sample spans over 200,000 clones, 83% being singletons. This CDR3 has 12 residues. In germline, CDR1 is SGHVS, CDR2 FNYEAQ. Trimming stripped 1 base from V and 3 bases from J, with 4 bases between. This TCR came from a woman aged 30 to 39 with COVID-19, enrolled during active disease. The sequencing input was peripheral blood. The chain is built from TRBV7-6 and TRBJ2-7; no clear D gene. The CDR3 region has the DNA TGTGCCAGCAGCTTAGGCAGCTACGAGCAGTACTTC. Translation gives CASSLGSYEQYF. The whole variable domain, remainder taken from reference TRBV7-6 and TRBJ2-7, is GAGVSQSPRYKVTKRGQDVALRCDPISGHVSLYWYRQALGQGPEFLTYFNYEAQQDKSGLPNDRFSAERPEGSISTLTIQRTEQRDSAMYRCASSLGSYEQYFGPGTRLTVT.